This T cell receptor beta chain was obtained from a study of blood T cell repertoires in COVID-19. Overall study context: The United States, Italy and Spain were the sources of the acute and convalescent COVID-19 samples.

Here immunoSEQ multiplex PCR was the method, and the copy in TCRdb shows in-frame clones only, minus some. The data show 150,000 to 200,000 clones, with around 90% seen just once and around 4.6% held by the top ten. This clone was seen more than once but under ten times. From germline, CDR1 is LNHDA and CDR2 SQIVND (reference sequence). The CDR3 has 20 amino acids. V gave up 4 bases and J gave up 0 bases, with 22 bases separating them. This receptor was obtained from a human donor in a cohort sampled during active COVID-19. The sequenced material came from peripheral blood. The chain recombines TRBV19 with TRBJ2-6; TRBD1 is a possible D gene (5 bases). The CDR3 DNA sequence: TGTGCCAGTAGTACCCCCTCCAGGGCCTGGTACCCCTCTGGGGCCAACGTCCTGACTTTC. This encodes CASSTPSRAWYPSGANVLTF. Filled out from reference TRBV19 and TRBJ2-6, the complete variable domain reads DGGITQSPKYLFRKEGQNVTLSCEQNLNHDAMYWYRQDPGQGLRLIYYSQIVNDFQKGDIAEGYSVSREKKESFPLTVTSAQKNPTAFYLCASSTPSRAWYPSGANVLTFGAGSRLTVL.